This TCR beta chain was observed in a study of cytomegalovirus exposure and HLA in healthy donors. J lost 2 bases, V lost 3 bases, and 20 bases had no gene match. CDR3 size: 19 residues. Germline V gene data show CDR1 as SGHRS and CDR2 as YFSETQ. Only in-frame clones appear in the TCRdb table, and some are missing; sequencing was by immunoSEQ multiplex PCR. Of about 220,000 clones listed, about 93% were seen once; the top ten hold about 0.95%. The sequence was obtained from a woman between 18 and 29 years old in good health and CMV-seronegative. V usage is TRBV5-1 and J usage is TRBJ2-7, with TRBD1 matching over 7 bases. The sequencing sample was made of PBMCs. CDR3 in amino acids: CASSSQTFSQGMGAYEQYF. In DNA form, the CDR3 reads TGCGCCAGCAGCTCCCAGACCTTTTCACAGGGGATGGGGGCCTACGAGCAGTACTTC.